This T cell receptor beta chain was sequenced for a study of T cell clusters in autoimmune cytopenias. By frequency, this clonotype is medium-sized. One tube held mixed TRB-A and TRB-B primer pools for touch-down PCR. Each CDR3 protein gets one entry in TCRdb, which reprocessed the multiplex PCR reads and gives no DNA. This repertoire includes fewer than 2,000 distinct CDR3 sequences. This CDR3 contains 16 residues. CDR1 and CDR2 from the germline V gene are SGHTA and FQGNSA. TRB was amplified from approximately 230 ng of peripheral blood genomic DNA per sample. Chronic lymphocytic leukemia controls were untreated, lacked autoimmune cytopenia, and had mean age approximately 66, median roughly 60 years. The same sample was also used in a study of T cell repertoires in aging, cancer and after chemotherapy.

Sequencing used peripheral blood. The genes are TRBV7-2 and TRBJ2-5; TCRdb gives TRBD1 as the D gene, but with no DNA this cannot be confirmed. This sequence was found in a human donor with chronic lymphocytic leukemia. The CDR3 reads CASSLQGSGRGETQYF.